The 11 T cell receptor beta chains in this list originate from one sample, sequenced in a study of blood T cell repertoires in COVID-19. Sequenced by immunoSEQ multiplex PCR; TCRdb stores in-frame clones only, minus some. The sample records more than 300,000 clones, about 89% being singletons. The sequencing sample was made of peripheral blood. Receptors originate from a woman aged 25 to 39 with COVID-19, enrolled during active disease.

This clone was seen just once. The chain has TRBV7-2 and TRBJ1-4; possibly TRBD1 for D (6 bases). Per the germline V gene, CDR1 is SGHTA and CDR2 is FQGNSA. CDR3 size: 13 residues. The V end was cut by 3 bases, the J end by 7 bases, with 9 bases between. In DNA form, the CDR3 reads TGTGCCAGCAGCTTTAGGGGGGGTGAAAAACTGTTTTTT. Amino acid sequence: CASSFRGGEKLFF.

The CDR3 region has the DNA TGTGCCAGCAGTAAAGGGAGGGGGAGGACAGGGAACTACGAGCAGTACTTC. Its protein is CASSKGRGRTGNYEQYF. The genes are TRBV6-1 and TRBJ2-7; D might be TRBD1 (8 bases). The CDR3 is made up of 17 amino acids. Trimming pared 5 bases from V and 3 bases from J, leaving 23 bases between. Germline V lookup: CDR1 MNHNS, CDR2 SASEGT.

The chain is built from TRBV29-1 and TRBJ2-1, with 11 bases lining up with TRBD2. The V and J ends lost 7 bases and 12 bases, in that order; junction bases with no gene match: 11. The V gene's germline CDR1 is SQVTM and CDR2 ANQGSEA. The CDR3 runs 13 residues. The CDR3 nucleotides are TGCAGCGCGGGAAACTTAGCGGGAGGGTGGCAGTTCTTC. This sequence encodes CSAGNLAGGWQFF.

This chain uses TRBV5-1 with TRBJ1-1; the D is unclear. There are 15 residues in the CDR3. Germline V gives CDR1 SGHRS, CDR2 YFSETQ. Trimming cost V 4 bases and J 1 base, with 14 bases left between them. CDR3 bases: TGCGCCAGCAGCCTCCGTGCGGCATGGAACACTGAAGCTTTCTTT. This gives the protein CASSLRAAWNTEAFF.

CDR3 sequence: CAWAPRGNPPYEQYF. The CDR3 DNA reads TGTGCCTGGGCACCCCGGGGGAACCCCCCCTACGAGCAGTACTTC. This sequence joins TRBV30 and TRBJ2-7; TRBD2 might be the D (6 bases). Trimming took off 5 bases at V and 2 bases at J, with 19 bases between the two ends. The CDR3 sequence is 15 residues long. Germline V gene sequence: CDR1 GTSNPN, CDR2 SVGIG (reference sequence).

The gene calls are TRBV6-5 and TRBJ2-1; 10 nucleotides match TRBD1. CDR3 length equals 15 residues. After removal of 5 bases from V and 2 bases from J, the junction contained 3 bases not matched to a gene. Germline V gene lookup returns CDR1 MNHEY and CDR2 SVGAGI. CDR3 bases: TGTGCCAGCAGTCTTGACAGGGGGCCCTACAATGAGCAGTTCTTC. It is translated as CASSLDRGPYNEQFF.

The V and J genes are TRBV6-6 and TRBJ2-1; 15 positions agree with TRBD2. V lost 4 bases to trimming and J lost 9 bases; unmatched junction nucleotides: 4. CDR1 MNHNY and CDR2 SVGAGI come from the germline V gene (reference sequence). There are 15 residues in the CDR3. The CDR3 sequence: CASSSGTSGRTEQFF. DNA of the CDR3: TGTGCCAGCAGTTCCGGGACTAGCGGGAGGACTGAGCAGTTCTTC.

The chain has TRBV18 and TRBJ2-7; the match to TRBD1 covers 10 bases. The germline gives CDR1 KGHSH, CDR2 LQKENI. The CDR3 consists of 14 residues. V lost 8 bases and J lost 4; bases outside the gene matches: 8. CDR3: CASARGTGAYEQYF. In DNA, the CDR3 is TGTGCCAGCGCGCGAGGGACAGGGGCGTACGAGCAGTACTTC. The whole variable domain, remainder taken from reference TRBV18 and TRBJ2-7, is NAGVMQNPRHLVRRRGQEARLRCSPMKGHSHVYWYRQLPEEGLKFMVYLQKENIIDESGMPKERFSAEFPKEGPSILRIQQVVRGDSAAYFCASARGTGAYEQYFGPGTRLTVT.

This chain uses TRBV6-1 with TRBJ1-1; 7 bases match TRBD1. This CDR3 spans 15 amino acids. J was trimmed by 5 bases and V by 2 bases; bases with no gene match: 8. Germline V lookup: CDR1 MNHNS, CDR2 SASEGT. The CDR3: CASSEQQGFWTEAFF. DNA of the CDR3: TGTGCCAGCAGTGAACAACAGGGGTTTTGGACTGAAGCTTTCTTT.

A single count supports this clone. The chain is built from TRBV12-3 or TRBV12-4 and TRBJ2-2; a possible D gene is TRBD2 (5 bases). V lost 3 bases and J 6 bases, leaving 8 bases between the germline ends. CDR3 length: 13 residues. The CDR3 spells CASSLVGAGELFF. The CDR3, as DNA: TGTGCCAGCAGTTTGGTCGGGGCCGGGGAGCTGTTTTTT.

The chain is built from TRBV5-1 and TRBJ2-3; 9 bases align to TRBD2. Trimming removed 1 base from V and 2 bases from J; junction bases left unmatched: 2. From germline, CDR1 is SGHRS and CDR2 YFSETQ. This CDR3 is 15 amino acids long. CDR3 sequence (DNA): TGCGCCAGCAGCTTGCGCGGGAGGGCCACAGATACGCAGTATTTT. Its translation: CASSLRGRATDTQYF.